The TCR beta chain described here comes from a study of blood T cell repertoires in COVID-19. TCRdb's copy holds only in-frame clones and misses some; the assay was immunoSEQ multiplex PCR. The sample consists of roughly 280,000 clones, about 87% of them appearing once. This clone showed up just once. The CDR3 runs 12 residues. Trimming left V 5 bases short and J 7 bases short, with 9 bases between. Germline CDR1 reads MDHEN; CDR2 reads SYDVKM. The genes are TRBV28 and TRBJ1-5, with D maybe TRBD1 (6 bases). The sequence was collected from a woman between 50 and 59 years old who had recovered from COVID-19. The sequenced material came from PBMCs or T cells enriched from blood (not recorded which). In nucleotides, the CDR3 is TGTGCCAGCAGTACAGGGACCCAGCCCCAGCATTTT. Its translation is CASSTGTQPQHF.